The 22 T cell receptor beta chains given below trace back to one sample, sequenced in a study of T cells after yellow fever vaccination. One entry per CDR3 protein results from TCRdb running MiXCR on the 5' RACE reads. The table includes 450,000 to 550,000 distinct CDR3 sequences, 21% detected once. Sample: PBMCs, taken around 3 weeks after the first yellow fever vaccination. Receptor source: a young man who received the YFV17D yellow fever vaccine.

CDR3 amino acids: CSARDFSGRQEQYF. In DNA form, the CDR3 reads TGCAGTGCTAGAGATTTTTCGGGCCGTCAAGAGCAGTACTTC. This chain uses TRBV20-1 with TRBJ2-7; D unresolved. This CDR3 is built from 14 residues. V lost 0 bases and J lost 7, with 16 bases in between. The germline gives CDR1 DFQATT, CDR2 SNEGSKA (reference sequence).

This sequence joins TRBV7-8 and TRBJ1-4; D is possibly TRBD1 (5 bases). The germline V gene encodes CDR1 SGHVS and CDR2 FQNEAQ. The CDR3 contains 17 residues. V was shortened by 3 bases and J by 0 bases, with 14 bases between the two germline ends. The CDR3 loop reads CASSFRGLHATNEKLFF. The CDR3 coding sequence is TGTGCCAGCAGCTTTAGGGGATTACATGCAACTAATGAAAAACTGTTTTTT.

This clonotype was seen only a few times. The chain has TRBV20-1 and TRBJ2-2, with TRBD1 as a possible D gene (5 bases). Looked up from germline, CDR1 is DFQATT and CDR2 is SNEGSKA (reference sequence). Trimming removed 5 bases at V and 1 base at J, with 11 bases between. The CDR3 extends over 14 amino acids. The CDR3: CSAARVRNTGELFF. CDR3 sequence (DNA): TGCAGTGCTGCCAGGGTGCGGAACACCGGGGAGCTGTTTTTT.

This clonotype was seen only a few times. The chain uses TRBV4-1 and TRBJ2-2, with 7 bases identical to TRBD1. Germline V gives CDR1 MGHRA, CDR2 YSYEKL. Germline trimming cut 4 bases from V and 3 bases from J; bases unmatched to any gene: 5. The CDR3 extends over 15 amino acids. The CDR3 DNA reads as TGCGCCAGCAGCCCATCCACAGGGGACACCGGGGAGCTGTTTTTT. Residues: CASSPSTGDTGELFF.

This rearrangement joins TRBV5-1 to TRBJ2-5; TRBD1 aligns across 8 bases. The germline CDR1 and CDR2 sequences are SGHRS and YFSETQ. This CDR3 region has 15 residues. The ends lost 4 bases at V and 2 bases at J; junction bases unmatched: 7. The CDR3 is CASSKRQGRQETQYF. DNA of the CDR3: TGCGCCAGCAGCAAGAGACAGGGGCGACAAGAGACCCAGTACTTC. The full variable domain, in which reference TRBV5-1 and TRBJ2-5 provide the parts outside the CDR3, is KAGVTQTPRYLIKTRGQQVTLSCSPISGHRSVSWYQQTPGQGLQFLFEYFSETQRNKGNFPGRFSGRQFSNSRSEMNVSTLELGDSALYLCASSKRQGRQETQYFGPGTRLLVL.

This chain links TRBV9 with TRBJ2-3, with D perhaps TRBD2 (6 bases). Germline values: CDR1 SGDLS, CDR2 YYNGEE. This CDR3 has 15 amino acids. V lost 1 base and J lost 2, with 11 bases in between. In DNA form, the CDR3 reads TGTGCCAGCAGCGTAACCCCGGGAGCCACAGATACGCAGTATTTT. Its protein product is CASSVTPGATDTQYF.

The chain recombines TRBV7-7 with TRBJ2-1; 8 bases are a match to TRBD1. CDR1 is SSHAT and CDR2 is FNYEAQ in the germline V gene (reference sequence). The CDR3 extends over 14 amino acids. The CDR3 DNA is TGTGTTATTACAGGGGGAACGAATTACAATGAGCAGTTCTTC. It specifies CVITGGTNYNEQFF.

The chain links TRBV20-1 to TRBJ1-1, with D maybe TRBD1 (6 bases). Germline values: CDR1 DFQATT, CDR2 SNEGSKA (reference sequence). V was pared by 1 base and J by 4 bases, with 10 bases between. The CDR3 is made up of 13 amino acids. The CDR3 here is CSARVQGGTEAFF. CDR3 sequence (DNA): TGCAGTGCTAGAGTACAGGGTGGCACTGAAGCTTTCTTT.

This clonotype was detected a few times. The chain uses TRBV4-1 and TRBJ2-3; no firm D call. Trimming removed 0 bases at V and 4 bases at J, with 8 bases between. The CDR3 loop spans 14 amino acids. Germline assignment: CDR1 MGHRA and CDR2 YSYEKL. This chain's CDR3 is CASSQDPAPDTQYF. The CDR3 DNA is TGCGCCAGCAGCCAAGATCCAGCCCCAGATACGCAGTATTTT.

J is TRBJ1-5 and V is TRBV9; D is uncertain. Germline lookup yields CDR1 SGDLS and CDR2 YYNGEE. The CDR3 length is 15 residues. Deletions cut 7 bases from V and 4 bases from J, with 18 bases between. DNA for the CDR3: TGTGCCAGCGCCCGCGCGGGGAGCTTTAATCAGCCCCAGCATTTT. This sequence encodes CASARAGSFNQPQHF.

The CDR3 protein is CSVQTNSEGTQYF. The CDR3 DNA follows: TGCAGCGTCCAAACCAACAGTGAGGGGACCCAGTACTTC. The chain couples TRBV29-1 to TRBJ2-5; D might be TRBD2 (5 bases). CDR1 and CDR2 (germline): SQVTM, ANQGSEA. Trimming pared 6 bases from V and 7 bases from J, leaving 18 bases between. The CDR3 runs to 13 residues.

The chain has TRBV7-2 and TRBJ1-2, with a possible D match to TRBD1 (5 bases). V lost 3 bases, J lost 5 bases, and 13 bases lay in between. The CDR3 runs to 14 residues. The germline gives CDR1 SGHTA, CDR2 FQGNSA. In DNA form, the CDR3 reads TGTGCCAGCAGCTTGGGCAGGGCTTTTTATGGCTACACCTTC. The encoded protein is CASSLGRAFYGYTF.

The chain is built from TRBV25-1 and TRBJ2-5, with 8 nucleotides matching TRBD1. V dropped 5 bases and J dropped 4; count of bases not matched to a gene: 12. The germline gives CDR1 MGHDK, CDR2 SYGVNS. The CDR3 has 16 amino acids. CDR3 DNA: TGTGCCAGCAGTCCTTCCAGAACCGGGACAGGAGAGACCCAGTACTTC. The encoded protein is CASSPSRTGTGETQYF.

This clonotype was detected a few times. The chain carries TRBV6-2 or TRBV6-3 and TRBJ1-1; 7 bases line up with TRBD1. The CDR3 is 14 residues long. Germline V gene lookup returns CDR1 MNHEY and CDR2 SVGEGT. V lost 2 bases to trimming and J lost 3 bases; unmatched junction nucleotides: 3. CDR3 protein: CASSYRGLHTEAFF. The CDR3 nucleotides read TGTGCCAGCAGTTACAGGGGGCTGCACACTGAAGCTTTCTTT.

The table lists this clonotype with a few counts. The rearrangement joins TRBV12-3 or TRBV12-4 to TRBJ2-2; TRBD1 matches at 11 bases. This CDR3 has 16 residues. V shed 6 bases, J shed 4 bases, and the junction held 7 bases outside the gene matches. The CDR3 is CASSPGTGGITGELFF. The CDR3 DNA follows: TGTGCCAGCAGCCCAGGGACAGGGGGAATCACCGGGGAGCTGTTTTTT.

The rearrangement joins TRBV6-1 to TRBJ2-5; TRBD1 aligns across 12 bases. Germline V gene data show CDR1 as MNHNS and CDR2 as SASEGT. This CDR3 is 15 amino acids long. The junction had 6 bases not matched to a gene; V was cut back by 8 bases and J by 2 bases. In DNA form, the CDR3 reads TGTGCCAGCGGGTCGGGACAGGGGGCGCAAGAGACCCAGTACTTC. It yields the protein CASGSGQGAQETQYF.

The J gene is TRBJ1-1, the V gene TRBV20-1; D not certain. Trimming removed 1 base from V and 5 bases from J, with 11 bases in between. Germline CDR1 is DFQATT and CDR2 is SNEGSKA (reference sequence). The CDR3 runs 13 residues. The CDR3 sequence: CSARGELTTEAFF. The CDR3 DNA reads TGCAGTGCTAGAGGAGAGTTGACGACTGAAGCTTTCTTT.

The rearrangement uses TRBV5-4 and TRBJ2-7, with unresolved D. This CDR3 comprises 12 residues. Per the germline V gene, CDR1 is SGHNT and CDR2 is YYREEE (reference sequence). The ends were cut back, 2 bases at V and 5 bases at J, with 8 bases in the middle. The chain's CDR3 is CASSLTTHEQYF. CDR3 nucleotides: TGTGCCAGCAGCTTAACAACCCACGAGCAGTACTTC.

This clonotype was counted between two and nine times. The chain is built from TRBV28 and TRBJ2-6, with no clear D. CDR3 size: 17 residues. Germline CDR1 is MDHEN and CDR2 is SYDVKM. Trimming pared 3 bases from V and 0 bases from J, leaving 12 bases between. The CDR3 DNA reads TGTGCCAGCAGTTTGTTGGGTTACCCCTCTGGGGCCAACGTCCTGACTTTC. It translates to CASSLLGYPSGANVLTF.

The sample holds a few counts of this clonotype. The CDR3 sequence: CASSPVPPLGQGVDWGLETQYF. The CDR3 DNA follows: TGTGCCAGCAGCCCAGTTCCCCCCCTGGGACAGGGGGTCGATTGGGGGTTGGAGACCCAGTACTTC. The V call is TRBV6-2 or TRBV6-3, the J call TRBJ2-5; 11 nucleotides line up with TRBD1. Trimming cost V 6 bases and J 5 bases; bases outside gene matches: 29. This CDR3 is built from 22 residues. CDR1 is MNHEY, CDR2 SVGEGT, per germline.

In DNA form, the CDR3 reads TGTGCCACCAGTGATACCGGACAGGGGGATGATACGCAGTATTTT. As protein: CATSDTGQGDDTQYF. V and J are TRBV24-1 and TRBJ2-3, with TRBD1 matching 10 bases. The CDR3 covers 15 residues. Germline V gene sequence: CDR1 KGHDR, CDR2 SFDVKD. V lost 3 bases, J lost 6 bases, and 5 bases stayed unmatched.

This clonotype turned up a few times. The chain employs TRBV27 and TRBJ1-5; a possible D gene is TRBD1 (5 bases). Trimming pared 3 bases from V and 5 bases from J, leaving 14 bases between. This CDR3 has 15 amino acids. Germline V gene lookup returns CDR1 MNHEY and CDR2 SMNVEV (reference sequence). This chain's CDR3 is CASSFNAEGHQPQHF. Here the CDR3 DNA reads TGTGCCAGCAGTTTCAACGCGGAGGGACATCAGCCCCAGCATTTT.